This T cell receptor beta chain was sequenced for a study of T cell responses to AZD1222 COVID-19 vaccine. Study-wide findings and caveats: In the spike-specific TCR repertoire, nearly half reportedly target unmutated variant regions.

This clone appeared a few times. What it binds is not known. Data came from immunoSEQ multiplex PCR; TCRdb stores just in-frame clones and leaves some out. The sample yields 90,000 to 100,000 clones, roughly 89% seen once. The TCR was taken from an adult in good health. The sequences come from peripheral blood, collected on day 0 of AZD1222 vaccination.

CDR3: CATRGTANTGELFF. The CDR3 bases are TGCGCCACCAGAGGGACAGCCAACACCGGGGAGCTGTTTTTT. The chain links TRBV10-2 to TRBJ2-2, with TRBD1 identical over 7 bases. Germline V lookup: CDR1 WSHSY, CDR2 SAAADI. The CDR3 sequence is 14 residues long. After removal of 10 bases from V and 2 bases from J, the junction contained 7 bases not matched to a gene.